The T cell receptor beta chain under discussion was sequenced for a study of blood T cell repertoires in COVID-19. Clones were read by immunoSEQ multiplex PCR, and TCRdb kept only the in-frame ones, dropping some. The repertoire holds 30,000 to 35,000 clones, about 94% seen once, with more than 4.5% in the top ten. Per germline, CDR1 SGHTA and CDR2 FQGNSA. The CDR3 spans 19 residues. Trimming removed 2 bases from V and 7 bases from J; junction bases left unmatched: 17. Material for sequencing was peripheral blood. The chain carries TRBV7-2 and TRBJ2-1, with TRBD2 matching over 10 bases. The TCR was taken from a human donor in a cohort sampled during active COVID-19. CDR3 region: CASSLRSQLAGYLGNEQFF. For the CDR3, the DNA is TGTGCCAGCAGCTTAAGGTCTCAACTAGCGGGATACCTCGGGAATGAGCAGTTCTTC.